Each of the 8 T cell receptor beta chains below was sequenced from the same sample in a study of cytomegalovirus exposure and HLA in healthy donors. PCR primers comprised 60 Vbeta and 13 Jbeta primers. Sequencing used immunoSEQ multiplex PCR; TCRdb keeps in-frame clones, though not all of them. The top ten clones hold roughly 1.4% of a sample with approximately 130,000 clones, over 65% of them seen once. Sequenced: PBMCs. Source of these receptors: a man aged 35 to 55 in good health and CMV-seronegative.

The rearrangement uses TRBV10-3 and TRBJ2-5, with D perhaps TRBD2 (6 bases). The tail of the sequence fits TRBJ2-7 better, so the J call may be wrong. The V gene's germline CDR1 is ENHRY and CDR2 SYGVKD. The CDR3 spans 16 residues. Here the CDR3 DNA reads TGTGCCATCAGTGAGTCTCAGGGTCAGGGACTCTACGAGCAGTACTTC. Translation gives CAISESQGQGLYEQYF.

J is TRBJ2-1 and V is TRBV6-5, with 7 bases that match TRBD2. CDR3 length equals 15 residues. CDR1 and CDR2 (germline): MNHEY, SVGAGI. With 2 bases clipped from V and 6 bases from J, the junction kept 7 bases outside the gene matches. CDR3 DNA: TGTGCCAGCAGTTACCTGGGAGGGCCCAGCAATGAGCAGTTCTTC. Residues: CASSYLGGPSNEQFF.

As for this clone: The same CDR3 can be traced to other DNA sequences in this sample. The genes are TRBV5-6 and TRBJ2-7, with a tentative D call TRBD1 (6 bases). The CDR3 runs to 14 residues. V lost 0 bases and J lost 3, with 10 bases in between. Per germline, CDR1 SGHDT and CDR2 YYEEEE. The CDR3 loop is CASSLEGTSYEQYF. For the CDR3, the DNA is TGTGCCAGCAGCTTGGAAGGGACAAGCTACGAGCAGTACTTC.

This clone turned up a few times. Other DNA sequences in the sample encode the same CDR3. CDR3 region: CASSQDSSGANVLTF. CDR3 coding DNA: TGCGCCAGCAGCCAAGACAGCTCTGGGGCCAACGTCCTGACTTTC. The chain recombines TRBV4-1 with TRBJ2-6; no definite D call. The CDR3 runs 15 residues. Germline loops: CDR1 MGHRA, CDR2 YSYEKL. Trimming stripped 0 bases from V and 0 bases from J, with 3 bases between.

The chain is built from TRBV5-1 and TRBJ2-5; 8 bases align to TRBD2. The DNA end lines up better with TRBJ2-7; the J call may be wrong. The length of the CDR3 is 18 residues. Germline V CDR1 and CDR2: SGHRS, YFSETQ. The CDR3 spells CASSLALELGLAGDEQYF. Written as DNA, the CDR3 is TGCGCCAGCAGCTTGGCCCTGGAACTAGGCCTAGCGGGTGACGAGCAGTACTTC.

J is TRBJ2-2 and V is TRBV9; D is possibly TRBD1 (5 bases). The germline gives CDR1 SGDLS, CDR2 YYNGEE. The CDR3 loop spans 14 amino acids. V was clipped by 5 bases and J by 3 bases, with 11 bases between them. CDR3 bases: TGTGCCAGCAGGGGGCTCAAAGACACCGGGGAGCTGTTTTTT. Protein product: CASRGLKDTGELFF.

Worth noting for this clone: At the DNA level, this CDR3 is encoded by other sequences in the same sample as well. This chain joins TRBV7-9 and TRBJ1-1; TRBD1 might be the D (5 bases). The CDR3 is made up of 12 amino acids. The germline V gene has CDR1 SEHNR and CDR2 FQNEAQ (reference sequence). V was cut by 1 base and J by 11 bases, with 11 bases left in between. The CDR3 here is CASSLEDKGAFF. DNA of the CDR3: TGTGCCAGCAGCTTAGAGGACAAAGGGGCTTTCTTT.

The CDR3 region is CASSSADRLGYTF. The CDR3 nucleotides read TGTGCCAGCAGCTCTGCGGACAGACTTGGCTACACCTTC. V is TRBV5-6 and J is TRBJ1-2; tentative D call: TRBD1 (6 bases). Trimming shortened V by 3 bases and J by 7 bases, and 13 bases separated the two germline ends. Germline V gene lookup returns CDR1 SGHDT and CDR2 YYEEEE. There are 13 residues in the CDR3.